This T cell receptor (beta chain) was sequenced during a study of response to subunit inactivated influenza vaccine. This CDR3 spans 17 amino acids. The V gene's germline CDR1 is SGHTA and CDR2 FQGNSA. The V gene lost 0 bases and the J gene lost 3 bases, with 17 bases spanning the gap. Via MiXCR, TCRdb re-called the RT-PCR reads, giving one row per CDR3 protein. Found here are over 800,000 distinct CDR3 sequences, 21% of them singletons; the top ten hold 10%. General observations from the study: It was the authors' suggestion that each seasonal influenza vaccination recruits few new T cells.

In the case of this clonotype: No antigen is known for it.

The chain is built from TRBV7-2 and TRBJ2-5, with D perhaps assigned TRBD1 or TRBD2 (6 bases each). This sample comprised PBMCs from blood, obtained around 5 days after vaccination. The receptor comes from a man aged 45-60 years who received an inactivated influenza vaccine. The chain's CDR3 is CASSLARGGRLKETQYF. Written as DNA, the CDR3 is TGTGCCAGCAGCTTAGCGAGAGGGGGGAGACTCAAAGAGACCCAGTACTTC.